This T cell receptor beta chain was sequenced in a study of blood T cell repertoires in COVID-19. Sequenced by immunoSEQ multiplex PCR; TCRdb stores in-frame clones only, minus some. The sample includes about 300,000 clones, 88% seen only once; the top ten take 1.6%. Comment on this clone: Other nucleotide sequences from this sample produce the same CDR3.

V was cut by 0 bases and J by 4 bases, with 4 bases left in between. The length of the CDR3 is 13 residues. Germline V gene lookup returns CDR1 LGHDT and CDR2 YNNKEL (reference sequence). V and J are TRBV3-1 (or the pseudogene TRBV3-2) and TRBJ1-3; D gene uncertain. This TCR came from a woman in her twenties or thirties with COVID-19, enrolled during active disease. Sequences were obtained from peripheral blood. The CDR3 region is CASSQDRGNTIYF. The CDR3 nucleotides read TGTGCCAGCAGCCAAGACAGGGGAAACACCATATATTTT.